Each of the 15 T cell receptor beta chains below was sequenced from the same sample in a study of cytomegalovirus exposure and HLA in healthy donors. PCR was performed using 60 Vbeta and 13 Jbeta primers. TCRdb keeps only in-frame clones here, not all; method: immunoSEQ multiplex PCR. The sample shows fewer than 250,000 clones, about 75% of them seen only once. The sequencing input was PBMCs. Receptors originate from a male donor in good health and CMV-seronegative.

The V call is TRBV30, the J call TRBJ1-5; tentative D call: TRBD1 (6 bases). This CDR3 comprises 14 residues. In germline, CDR1 is GTSNPN, CDR2 SVGIG (reference sequence). V was cut by 1 base and J by 6 bases, with 13 bases left in between. The CDR3, as DNA: TGTGCCTGGAGTGGGGAGACAGGCAGTCAGCCCCAGCATTTT. Its protein is CAWSGETGSQPQHF.

V is TRBV5-6 and J is TRBJ1-5, with a possible D match to TRBD1 (6 bases). CDR3 length equals 14 residues. The germline CDR1 and CDR2 sequences are SGHDT and YYEEEE. Trimming took 4 bases from V and 5 from J, leaving 13 bases between them. In nucleotides, the CDR3 is TGTGCCAGCAGCGAAGGGGGAGGGGATCAGCCCCAGCATTTT. Its translation is CASSEGGGDQPQHF.

A few counts support this clone. The chain has TRBV27 and TRBJ2-3, with TRBD2 matching 8 bases. V shed 6 bases, J shed 4 bases, and the junction held 9 bases outside the gene matches. The germline CDR1 and CDR2 sequences are MNHEY and SMNVEV (reference sequence). The CDR3 contains 15 residues. CDR3: CASSPRGGRSDTQYF. The CDR3 coding sequence is TGTGCCAGCAGCCCCCGAGGCGGGAGGTCAGATACGCAGTATTTT.

The chain employs TRBV6-6 and TRBJ2-6; D unclear. Germline assignment: CDR1 MNHNY and CDR2 SVGAGI (reference sequence). Trimming removed 4 bases from V and 0 bases from J, with 4 bases in between. This CDR3 spans 14 amino acids. The CDR3 reads CASSFLSGANVLTF. As DNA, the CDR3 is TGTGCCAGCAGTTTCCTCTCTGGGGCCAACGTCCTGACTTTC.

The chain couples TRBV5-1 to TRBJ2-5, with D perhaps matching TRBD2 (6 bases). V shed 1 base and J shed 4 bases, with 14 bases lying between them. CDR1 is SGHRS, CDR2 YFSETQ, per germline. The CDR3 runs 15 residues. For the CDR3, the DNA is TGCGCCAGCAGCTTGTCGGGGGTAGGAGGAGAGACCCAGTACTTC. Translating gives CASSLSGVGGETQYF.

About this clone itself: At one of its ends the junction is not consistent with the germline gene, which may arise from a read error. This sample includes further DNA sequences coding for the same CDR3. The chain joins TRBV13 to TRBJ2-3; TRBD2 agrees at 7 bases. CDR3 length: 16 residues. CDR1 is PRHDT and CDR2 is FYEKMQ in the germline V gene (reference sequence). The CDR3 region has the DNA TGCGCCAGCAGCTTATTCGGGGGGACCCTCACAGATACGCAGTATTTT. Translation gives CASSLFGGTLTDTQYF.

The sample holds one count of this clone. The V gene is TRBV5-1, the J gene TRBJ1-2; 7 nucleotides agree with TRBD1. The germline gives CDR1 SGHRS, CDR2 YFSETQ. This CDR3 spans 15 amino acids. J was trimmed by 8 bases and V by 4 bases; bases with no gene match: 14. The CDR3 DNA follows: TGCGCCAGCAGCCCCCGGGGGACAGATTTGGGGGGCTACACCTTC. It encodes CASSPRGTDLGGYTF. The full variable domain, in which reference TRBV5-1 and TRBJ1-2 provide the parts outside the CDR3, is KAGVTQTPRYLIKTRGQQVTLSCSPISGHRSVSWYQQTPGQGLQFLFEYFSETQRNKGNFPGRFSGRQFSNSRSEMNVSTLELGDSALYLCASSPRGTDLGGYTFGSGTRLTVV.

This rearrangement joins TRBV19 to TRBJ1-1; D is possibly TRBD1 (6 bases). The CDR3 loop spans 13 amino acids. V was cut by 5 bases and J by 8 bases, with 15 bases left in between. In germline, CDR1 is LNHDA, CDR2 SQIVND (reference sequence). CDR3 loop: CASSRTEPREAFF. The DNA for the CDR3 is TGTGCCAGTAGTCGGACAGAACCAAGAGAAGCTTTCTTT.

The chain has TRBV7-9 and TRBJ2-1, with 10 nucleotides matching TRBD1. Germline assignment: CDR1 SEHNR and CDR2 FQNEAQ (reference sequence). V shed 4 bases, J shed 1 base, and the junction held 1 base outside the gene matches. This CDR3 spans 15 amino acids. The chain's CDR3 is CASSSGQGSYNEQFF. CDR3 nucleotides: TGTGCCAGCAGCTCGGGACAGGGGTCCTACAATGAGCAGTTCTTC. Filled out from reference TRBV7-9 and TRBJ2-1, the complete variable domain reads DTGVSQNPRHKITKRGQNVTFRCDPISEHNRLYWYRQTLGQGPEFLTYFQNEAQLEKSRLLSDRFSAERPKGSFSTLEIQRTEQGDSAMYLCASSSGQGSYNEQFFGPGTRLTVL.

The CDR3, as DNA: TGTGCCTGGACGGGTCTATCTAATGAAAAACTGTTTTTT. This translates into CAWTGLSNEKLFF. V and J are TRBV30 and TRBJ1-4, with D unresolved. CDR3 size: 13 residues. From germline, CDR1 is GTSNPN and CDR2 SVGIG (reference sequence). V was trimmed by 4 bases and J by 3 bases, leaving 9 bases between them.

The V call is TRBV4-2, the J call TRBJ1-3; D is uncertain. With 1 base removed from V and 0 bases from J, the gap between germline ends came to 13 bases. The CDR3 runs to 17 residues. The germline CDR1 and CDR2 sequences are LGHNA and YNFKEQ. The chain's CDR3 is CASSQAPGGLSGNTIYF. DNA of the CDR3: TGTGCCAGCAGCCAAGCACCCGGCGGCCTCTCTGGAAACACCATATATTTT.

V usage is TRBV23-1 and J usage is TRBJ2-7; 7 positions agree with TRBD1. TRBV23-1 carries the ORF label, with uncertain function. The V gene end was trimmed by 3 bases and the J gene end by 7 bases; junction bases not matched to a gene: 9. The CDR3 has 14 residues. CDR3 sequence reads: CASSHEGARGEQYF. As DNA, the CDR3 is TGCGCCAGCAGTCATGAGGGGGCAAGGGGGGAGCAGTACTTC.

The rearrangement links TRBV27 to TRBJ2-7, with 7 bases that match TRBD2. The CDR3 has 16 residues. The J segment lost 6 bases and the V segment lost 5 bases, leaving 16 bases of the junction unmatched. Germline CDR1 is MNHEY and CDR2 is SMNVEV (reference sequence). The CDR3 DNA reads TGTGCCAGCAGTCCCCGCTTGGCGGGAGTAATGGTCGAGCAGTACTTC. Encoded protein: CASSPRLAGVMVEQYF.

V is TRBV6-5 and J is TRBJ1-3; maybe TRBD1 (5 bases). The V gene lost 2 bases and the J gene lost 7 bases, with 15 bases spanning the gap. Germline V gene data show CDR1 as MNHEY and CDR2 as SVGAGI. The CDR3 is 15 amino acids. In nucleotides, the CDR3 is TGTGCCAGCAGTTACACTAGGGGCAGCGGGAACACCATATATTTT. This sequence encodes CASSYTRGSGNTIYF.

J is TRBJ1-4 and V is TRBV27; weak D call: TRBD1 (6 bases). Between the trimmed V and J ends, which lost 6 bases and 7 bases, there was a span of 18 bases. In germline, CDR1 is MNHEY, CDR2 SMNVEV (reference sequence). CDR3 length equals 15 residues. CDR3 coding DNA: TGTGCCAGCAGCCAGGACAGACGCCCTATTGAAAAACTGTTTTTT. It encodes CASSQDRRPIEKLFF. The variable domain in full, with the rest retrieved from reference TRBV27 and TRBJ1-4, is EAQVTQNPRYLITVTGKKLTVTCSQNMNHEYMSWYRQDPGLGLRQIYYSMNVEVTDKGDVPEGYKVSRKEKRNFPLILESPSPNQTSLYFCASSQDRRPIEKLFFGSGTQLSVL.